The sample holds a few counts of the clone carrying this T cell receptor (beta chain). What it binds is not known. Unique molecular identifiers were linked by the library to individual cDNA molecules. A single record per CDR3 protein comes from TCRdb applying MiXCR to the RACE reads. The sample carries 150,000 or so distinct CDR3 sequences, about 14% recorded once. Documented time point: patch test 1, 2 weeks after DPC sensitization. The treatment denotes: therapeutic diphenylcyclopropenone sensitization with weekly scalp DPC. CDR3 length: 16 residues. V lost 1 base, J lost 2 bases, and 12 bases lay in between. The germline V gene has CDR1 SGHTA and CDR2 FQGNSA. The entry originates in a study of human T cells and chemical hapten exposure. At the level of the study: Diphenylcyclopropenone was administered weekly to the scalp of patients throughout the roughly 24-week study.

Findings and limits, study-wide: With DPC sensitization, TCRs exceeding 1 in 1000 frequency showed no change.

The chain joins TRBV7-2 to TRBJ2-4, with D possibly matching TRBD2 (5 bases). The sequence derives from a woman between 25 and 40 years old with alopecia areata. Some clones in this sample may be carry-over from other donors' samples. Sequences were derived from whole blood, sampled in connection with sensitization to the hapten diphenylcyclopropenone (DPC). CDR3 residues: CASSLGTGEPKNIQYF. The DNA for the CDR3 is TGTGCCAGCAGCTTAGGAACCGGGGAGCCCAAAAACATTCAGTACTTC.